This TCR beta chain was found in a study of T cell clonotyping in hematopoietic cell transplantation. This clone has a single count. The antigen remains unidentified. The V and J ends lost 6 bases and 10 bases respectively, with 13 bases between them. Germline V gives CDR1 MGHDK, CDR2 SYGVNS. CDR3 size: 12 residues. General study results and limits: Recipient TCR diversity dropped after transplant; expanded clonotypes rose from day 30 to 180. Broader posttransplant TCR repertoire diversity was predicted by graft donor and pretransplant recipient Inverse Simpson Index values. No sorting was done, leaving CD4 and CD8 contributions mixed. At the given depth, recipient repertoires were over 97% de novo clonotypes.

Clones were sequenced by immunoSEQ multiplex PCR, and TCRdb holds only the in-frame ones, with some missing. Of around 17,000 clones in the sample, around 90% were seen once. This TCR was sampled from a man aged 40-50 years in good health. Some clones in this sample may be carry-over from other donors' samples. This chain connects TRBV25-1 to TRBJ2-1; D could derive from TRBD1 or TRBD2 (5 bases each). The source material was peripheral blood mononuclear cells. Here the CDR3 reads CASRTAAWEQFF. For the CDR3, the DNA is TGTGCCAGCAGGACAGCGGCATGGGAGCAGTTCTTC.